Included here is one T cell receptor beta chain sequence, with context. Its target is unknown. The donors were part of the validation cohort of over a hundred subjects. That cohort was separate from the first cohort, which comprised fewer than 800 subjects. The sample comes from a study of cytomegalovirus exposure and HLA in healthy donors. Whole-study context: It was reported in a later analysis that the same platform had been used for the approximately 120 validation repertoires as for the roughly 710 first-cohort repertoires. Study-wide results and caveats: There were over 150 TCR beta chains listed as cytomegalovirus-associated. Subsequent analysis found a tendency for first-cohort TCR clusters to co-occur within the roughly 130 validation repertoires.

The repertoire was sequenced with immunoSEQ multiplex PCR; TCRdb's copy has only in-frame clones and lacks some. The sample records around 200,000 clones, roughly 88% being singletons. The CDR3 spans 16 residues. J gave up 9 bases and V 0 bases, and 7 bases lay outside the gene matches. CDR1 SGHRS and CDR2 YFSETQ come from the germline V gene. The J gene is TRBJ2-1, the V gene TRBV5-1, with 12 bases identical to TRBD2. This TCR came from a woman under 30 in good health and CMV-seronegative. The sample comprised PBMCs. This CDR3 is CASSLGGTSGWGEQFF. The CDR3 DNA reads as TGCGCCAGCAGCTTGGGGGGGACTAGCGGGTGGGGTGAGCAGTTCTTC.